The sequence of this T cell receptor (beta chain) was determined in a study of T-cell memory formation after mild COVID-19. Study-wide results and caveats: Day 15 to 85 contracting clones showed balanced CD4/CD8; later expanders leaned CD4+.

The CDR3 has 13 amino acids. V lost 6 bases to trimming and J lost 3 bases, with 12 bases between them. In germline, CDR1 is SGHRS, CDR2 YFSETQ. One entry per CDR3 protein, called by TCRdb with MiXCR from the 5' RACE reads. This sample has around 300,000 distinct CDR3 sequences; approximately 19% occur once, and the top ten carry 20% to 25%. Points on this clonotype: No antigen is known for it.

This chain uses TRBV5-1 with TRBJ1-2; no clear D gene. The source of this sequence is a man aged 18 to 30 who had mild COVID-19 (a few samples of this study predate the infection). Cell type and time point are not known. The material sequenced was PBMCs or a T cell subset sorted from them (not recorded which). The CDR3 region is CASTQSGDYGYTF. Here the CDR3 DNA reads TGCGCCAGCACCCAATCCGGGGACTATGGCTACACCTTC.